The 24 T cell receptor beta chains below were found in one sample sequenced in a study of radiotherapy plus CTLA-4 blockade in lung cancer. Assay: immunoSEQ multiplex PCR; the TCRdb copy retains only in-frame clones and omits some. The profile covers more than 55,000 clones, with around 85% appearing a single time and 16% taken by the ten largest. The specimen was peripheral blood, collected from a patient treated with radiotherapy plus ipilimumab. The receptors come from a human donor with non-small cell lung cancer who had a complete response to radiotherapy plus ipilimumab.

This clone is a singleton in its sample. The chain is built from TRBV5-1 and TRBJ1-1, with D possibly being TRBD1 (5 bases). The V end was cut by 0 bases, the J end by 5 bases, with 8 bases between. The CDR3 consists of 13 residues. Germline lookup yields CDR1 SGHRS and CDR2 YFSETQ. CDR3 DNA sequence: TGCGCCAGCAGCTTGGGGGAGGGGACTGAAGCTTTCTTT. This gives the protein CASSLGEGTEAFF.

V usage is TRBV19 and J usage is TRBJ2-4; no clear D gene. The CDR3 length is 14 residues. Trimming pared 6 bases from V and 6 bases from J, leaving 15 bases between. The V gene's germline CDR1 is LNHDA and CDR2 SQIVND (reference sequence). CDR3 loop: CASREQSHTNIQYF. As DNA, the CDR3 is TGTGCCAGTAGGGAACAGTCCCACACAAACATTCAGTACTTC.

V usage is TRBV7-2 and J usage is TRBJ2-3; TRBD1 agrees at 12 bases. This CDR3 contains 18 residues. CDR1 is SGHTA and CDR2 is FQGNSA in the germline V gene. V gave up 1 base and J gave up 0 bases; unmatched junction bases: 5. The CDR3, as DNA: TGTGCCAGCAGCTTAGTGGGGACAGGGGGCCGTAGCACAGATACGCAGTATTTT. Its translation is CASSLVGTGGRSTDTQYF.

The gene calls are TRBV15 and TRBJ1-4; D remains unclear. V lost 0 bases, J lost 0 bases, and 5 bases lay in between. The CDR3 runs to 15 residues. Germline CDR1 LNHNV, CDR2 YYDKDF (reference sequence). The CDR3 is CATSRDSATNEKLFF. The CDR3 DNA follows: TGTGCCACCAGCAGAGATAGTGCAACTAATGAAAAACTGTTTTTT.

The table lists this clone with a few counts. The rearrangement uses TRBV5-6 and TRBJ2-7, with 9 bases that match TRBD1. This CDR3 is built from 13 residues. Germline V gives CDR1 SGHDT, CDR2 YYEEEE. J gave up 8 bases and V 4 bases, and 7 bases lay outside the gene matches. CDR3 sequence (DNA): TGTGCCAGCAGCGGGACAGGGACACTTCAGCAGTACTTC. This sequence encodes CASSGTGTLQQYF. The whole variable domain, remainder taken from reference TRBV5-6 and TRBJ2-7, is DAGVTQSPTHLIKTRGQQVTLRCSPKSGHDTVSWYQQALGQGPQFIFQYYEEEERQRGNFPDRFSGHQFPNYSSELNVNALLLGDSALYLCASSGTGTLQQYFGPGTRLTVT.

The gene calls are TRBV6-5 and TRBJ1-2; TRBD1 might be the D (5 bases). Per the germline V gene, CDR1 is MNHEY and CDR2 is SVGAGI. CDR3 length: 15 amino acids. V was cut by 3 bases and J by 3 bases, with 14 bases left in between. DNA for the CDR3: TGTGCCAGCAGTTATCCCCAGGGTGGCGACTATGGCTACACCTTC. It specifies CASSYPQGGDYGYTF.

The table lists this clone with a count of one. The gene calls are TRBV9 and TRBJ2-7, with 7 bases fitting TRBD1. Germline V gene data show CDR1 as SGDLS and CDR2 as YYNGEE. V trimming: 4 bases; J trimming: 6 bases; junction bases outside the gene matches: 10. This CDR3 comprises 14 residues. The CDR3 loop reads CASSPGGSFGEQYF. Written as DNA, the CDR3 is TGTGCCAGCAGCCCAGGGGGATCCTTTGGCGAGCAGTACTTC.

A few counts support this clone. The chain joins TRBV7-9 to TRBJ2-1; TRBD2 agrees at 15 bases. CDR3 length equals 18 residues. With 3 bases clipped from V and 8 bases from J, the junction kept 11 bases outside the gene matches. CDR1 and CDR2 from the germline V gene are SEHNR and FQNEAQ (reference sequence). The CDR3 here is CASSLAGTSGRSGHEQFF. The CDR3 DNA is TGTGCCAGCAGCTTGGCCGGGACTAGCGGGAGGTCGGGTCATGAGCAGTTCTTC.

This chain links TRBV7-2 with TRBJ2-2; 8 bases line up with TRBD2. CDR1 and CDR2 from the germline V gene are SGHTA and FQGNSA. CDR3 length: 15 residues. V was pared by 2 bases and J by 7 bases, with 6 bases of the junction left unmatched. For the CDR3, the DNA is TGTGCCAGCAGCTTAATTAGCGGGATCGACGGGGAGCTGTTTTTT. This codes for CASSLISGIDGELFF.

The table lists this clone with a few counts. The V gene is TRBV7-9, the J gene TRBJ1-3; D gene uncertain. The CDR3 consists of 15 residues. The germline gives CDR1 SEHNR, CDR2 FQNEAQ (reference sequence). With 1 base removed from V and 1 base from J, the gap between germline ends came to 8 bases. CDR3 sequence: CASSLDAGSGNTIYF. DNA of the CDR3: TGTGCCAGCAGCTTAGATGCGGGTTCTGGAAACACCATATATTTT.

This chain uses TRBV6-6 with TRBJ2-1; 8 bases match TRBD1. The CDR3 extends over 16 amino acids. V lost 5 bases, J lost 3 bases, and 9 bases stayed unmatched. Germline loops: CDR1 MNHNY, CDR2 SVGAGI (reference sequence). The CDR3 loop reads CASSTTLQGGYNEQFF. As DNA, the CDR3 is TGTGCCAGCAGTACCACCTTACAGGGGGGCTACAATGAGCAGTTCTTC.

The V and J genes are TRBV4-1 and TRBJ2-4; 7 bases are shared with TRBD1. J gave up 0 bases and V 4 bases, and 6 bases lay outside the gene matches. This CDR3 has 16 residues. The germline V gene encodes CDR1 MGHRA and CDR2 YSYEKL. The chain's CDR3 is CASSPGQDLAKNIQYF. The CDR3 DNA reads TGCGCCAGCAGCCCCGGACAGGATCTAGCCAAAAACATTCAGTACTTC.

This clone was seen a handful of times. J is TRBJ1-3 and V is TRBV7-8; D is unresolved. V shed 1 base and J shed 3 bases, with 10 bases lying between them. CDR3 length: 15 residues. Germline values: CDR1 SGHVS, CDR2 FQNEAQ. Here the CDR3 DNA reads TGTGCCAGCAGCTTAGTAGTCTCAGGTGGAAACACCATATATTTT. It yields the protein CASSLVVSGGNTIYF.

The CDR3 nucleotides are TGTGCCAGCAGATCAAGGGACAGCCGCTCTGGAAACACCATATATTTT. It codes for CASRSRDSRSGNTIYF. The rearrangement uses TRBV7-2 and TRBJ1-3, with TRBD1 matching 7 bases. In germline, CDR1 is SGHTA, CDR2 FQGNSA. With 6 bases clipped from V and 0 bases from J, the junction kept 8 bases outside the gene matches. CDR3 length equals 16 residues. Complete variable domain (other parts from reference TRBV7-2 and TRBJ1-3): GAGVSQSPSNKVTEKGKDVELRCDPISGHTALYWYRQSLGQGLEFLIYFQGNSAPDKSGLPSDRFSAERTGGSVSTLTIQRTQQEDSAVYLCASRSRDSRSGNTIYFGEGSWLTVV.

CDR3 coding DNA: TGTGCCAGCAGTGACTCGTCGGGAAACCCTGAAGCTTTCTTT. Amino acids: CASSDSSGNPEAFF. The chain couples TRBV6-4 to TRBJ1-1, with D hard to call. Looked up from germline, CDR1 is MRHNA and CDR2 is SNTAGT. CDR3 length: 14 residues. V was trimmed by 0 bases and J by 6 bases, leaving 11 bases between them.

The V and J genes are TRBV18 and TRBJ1-1, with TRBD1 matching 7 bases. J lost 11 bases, V lost 3 bases, and 9 bases had no gene match. Germline V CDR1 and CDR2: KGHSH, LQKENI. The CDR3 contains 13 residues. In DNA, the CDR3 is TGTGCCAGCTCACCCGGGACAGACCTCGGGGCTTTCTTT. Translating it yields CASSPGTDLGAFF.

The rearrangement joins TRBV7-6 to TRBJ2-5; a weak D match, TRBD1 (6 bases). Germline V gene sequence: CDR1 SGHVS, CDR2 FNYEAQ. This CDR3 has 14 amino acids. Trimming took off 5 bases at V and 5 bases at J, with 15 bases between the two ends. The CDR3 nucleotides read TGTGCCAGCAGCACCCGCCCAGGGGTGGAGACCCAGTACTTC. The encoded protein is CASSTRPGVETQYF.

The chain joins TRBV6-1 to TRBJ2-1; D remains ambiguous. Germline V gene lookup returns CDR1 MNHNS and CDR2 SASEGT. The CDR3 sequence is 11 residues long. V was pared by 6 bases and J by 5 bases, with 5 bases between. The CDR3 sequence: CASSPNNEQFF. For the CDR3, the DNA is TGTGCCAGCAGCCCAAACAATGAGCAGTTCTTC.

The chain couples TRBV5-1 to TRBJ1-4, with D perhaps matching TRBD1 (5 bases). Per germline, CDR1 SGHRS and CDR2 YFSETQ. Between the trimmed V and J ends, which lost 4 bases and 0 bases, there was a span of 13 bases. The CDR3 has 16 amino acids. DNA for the CDR3: TGCGCCAGCAGCAACGGAGGGACCTCAACTAATGAAAAACTGTTTTTT. Amino acid sequence: CASSNGGTSTNEKLFF. Based on the CDR3 plus reference TRBV5-1 and TRBJ1-4, the full variable domain is KAGVTQTPRYLIKTRGQQVTLSCSPISGHRSVSWYQQTPGQGLQFLFEYFSETQRNKGNFPGRFSGRQFSNSRSEMNVSTLELGDSALYLCASSNGGTSTNEKLFFGSGTQLSVL.

The CDR3: CASSLAPSSGSREQFF. For the CDR3, the DNA is TGTGCCAGCAGCTTAGCCCCCTCCAGCGGGAGCCGCGAGCAGTTCTTC. The chain joins TRBV11-2 to TRBJ2-1, with 8 bases that match TRBD2. There are 16 residues in the CDR3. Per germline, CDR1 SGHAT and CDR2 FQNNGV. V lost 1 base, J lost 10 bases, and 12 bases stayed unmatched.

The chain combines TRBV4-1 with TRBJ2-4; 8 bases map to TRBD2. The CDR3 loop spans 16 amino acids. Germline assignment: CDR1 MGHRA and CDR2 YSYEKL. The trim removed 4 bases at V and 3 bases at J, leaving 8 bases unmatched. The CDR3 region is CASSRAGAADKNIQYF. CDR3 nucleotides: TGCGCCAGCAGCCGAGCGGGAGCGGCTGACAAAAACATTCAGTACTTC.

This clone was counted only a few times. The CDR3, as DNA: TGTGCCAGCAGCAAAGGGGGCAGAAGTAGGTCCTACGAGCAGTACGTC. Translating gives CASSKGGRSRSYEQYV. The V gene is TRBV21-1, the J gene TRBJ2-7; the table names TRBD1, a call not compared with the DNA. TRBV21-1 represents a pseudogene. This CDR3 contains 16 residues.

This clone was seen only once. The chain couples TRBV5-4 to TRBJ1-4, with TRBD1 identical over 9 bases. The V and J ends lost 1 base and 7 bases, in that order; junction bases with no gene match: 5. The CDR3 extends over 15 amino acids. Germline CDR1 and CDR2: SGHNT and YYREEE (reference sequence). The CDR3 reads CASSLRQGQGEKLFF. CDR3 bases: TGTGCCAGCAGCTTGAGACAGGGACAGGGTGAAAAACTGTTTTTT.

The sample holds one count of this clone. The V call is TRBV28, the J call TRBJ1-2; TRBD1 matches 12 bases. Germline V lookup: CDR1 MDHEN, CDR2 SYDVKM. With V trimmed by 2 bases and J by 8 bases, 6 bases remained unmatched. The CDR3 extends over 15 amino acids. This CDR3 reads CASSLGGTGGRGYTF. The CDR3 DNA reads as TGTGCCAGCAGTTTAGGCGGGACAGGGGGCCGGGGCTACACCTTC.